This paragraph reports one T cell receptor (beta chain). This clonotype occurred a few times. The specificity of this receptor is unknown. There are no base qualities to consult, and no much larger clone falls within one base. Full-length TCR variable regions were amplified by 5' RACE PCR with constant-region reverse primers, and semi-nested PCR with Nested Universal Primer A was subsequently performed. The ReliaPrep RNA Cell Miniprep System was used to extract total RNA, which was then reverse transcribed into 5'RACE-ready cDNA with the SMARTer RACE 5'/3' Kit. An Illumina MiSeq was used to sequence the full-length TCR alpha and beta libraries, which had been barcoded with multiplex adaptors. Per the authors' processing: For each of nine subset-tissue groups, sequencing data from the five patients were pooled, and the groups were then compared using unsupervised clustering of TCR gene usage. The Morisita-Horn index was used to calculate repertoire similarity, with shared sequences weighted by how much each contributed to each repertoire. The raw public data were reprocessed by TCRdb itself: fastp quality trimming at Q25, MiXCR clonotype calling, in-frame beta chains only. One record per CDR3 amino acid sequence lists the most common genes and DNA. TCRdb's processing, not the study's, gives the V and J calls here. The sample profile shows about 40,000 distinct CDR3 sequences; 18% of them were found once. Jointly, the top ten make up about 2.8% of the sample.

The record originates from a study (dated by TCRdb to about 2015). Study-wide context: The study set out to test whether tumor-infiltrating Tregs in breast cancer get recruited from blood Tregs or are instead converted in situ from other CD4+ T cell subsets.

The investigation overall reported the following: Validation in the larger cohort was restricted to a single TCR beta V-J rearrangement rather than whole repertoires. The TCR gene usage of tumor memory CD4+ T cells clustered together with blood and lymph node memory CD4+ cells and with lymph node naive CD4+ cells. The TCR alpha and beta sequences of tumor-infiltrating Tregs showed the greatest overlap with tumor naive CD4+ T cells, followed by blood naive CD4+ T cells.

Naive CD4+ T cells were purified with the Miltenyi Naive CD4+ T Cell Isolation kit, with Tregs depleted using CD25 microbeads. Tregs, naive and memory CD4+ T cells from tumor, blood and ipsilateral draining lymph nodes of 5 or 6 breast cancer patients underwent full-length TCR alpha and beta sequencing. Tumor tissue and lymph nodes obtained by ipsilateral axillary dissection were perfused with PBS, cut into small pieces and digested using collagenase I and hyaluronidase. Mononuclear cells from lymph nodes or roughly 50 ml of peripheral blood were isolated by Ficoll density gradient centrifugation. A purity exceeding 90% was confirmed by FACS for the sorted cell populations. The CDR3 runs 17 amino acids, cysteine and phenylalanine included. Just the 51-base CDR3 DNA is kept, in frame starting at base 1. V is reduced by 6 bases and J by 4 bases, leaving a spacing of 24 bases between them. CDR1 MNHEY and CDR2 SVGEGT are derived from the germline V gene.

The source material was naive CD4+ T cells sorted from a lymph node. This specimen's cell subset or site label, interpreted: naive CD4+ T cells, CD4+CD45RA+CD25-. The rearrangement combines TRBV6-2 or TRBV6-3 with TRBJ1-2, and perhaps TRBD1 as D gene, on 6 matching bases. The receptor was isolated from a female donor with breast cancer. CDR3 reads: CASRSDRPTLQSYGYTF. In nucleotide form, the sequence is TGTGCCAGCAGATCTGACAGGCCAACTCTTCAATCCTATGGCTACACCTTC.